The present T cell receptor beta chain was sequenced within a study of low-dose radiotherapy and immunotherapy resistance in tumors. Overall study: One day before radiation and immunotherapy, intravenous cyclophosphamide 200 mg/m2 was administered, with this repeated every two weeks.

TRAV- and TRBV-specific primers, spanning alpha and beta chains, primed first-strand cDNA. A constant-region primer paired with the V-primer adapter amplified TCRs over about 18 PCR cycles. In TCRdb, the reads were re-called with MiXCR into one record per CDR3 protein. Altogether tens of thousands of distinct CDR3 sequences are present, 30% to 40% being singletons, with the ten largest covering 8.5% to 14%. Documented time point: before trial treatment. Along with nivolumab and ipilimumab, donors received aspirin, low-dose cyclophosphamide and low-dose radiotherapy. This TCR was recovered from a female donor with ovarian cancer. The specimen comprised PBMCs, sampled before treatment.

The CDR3 DNA sequence: TGTGCCAGCAGCTTGGTGGACGGGGACACTGAAGCTTTCTTT. Translating it yields CASSLVDGDTEAFF. This chain uses TRBV5-6 with TRBJ1-1; D gene uncertain. Germline CDR1 is SGHDT and CDR2 is YYEEEE. This CDR3 has 14 amino acids. V was pared by 0 bases and J by 3 bases, with 9 bases between.